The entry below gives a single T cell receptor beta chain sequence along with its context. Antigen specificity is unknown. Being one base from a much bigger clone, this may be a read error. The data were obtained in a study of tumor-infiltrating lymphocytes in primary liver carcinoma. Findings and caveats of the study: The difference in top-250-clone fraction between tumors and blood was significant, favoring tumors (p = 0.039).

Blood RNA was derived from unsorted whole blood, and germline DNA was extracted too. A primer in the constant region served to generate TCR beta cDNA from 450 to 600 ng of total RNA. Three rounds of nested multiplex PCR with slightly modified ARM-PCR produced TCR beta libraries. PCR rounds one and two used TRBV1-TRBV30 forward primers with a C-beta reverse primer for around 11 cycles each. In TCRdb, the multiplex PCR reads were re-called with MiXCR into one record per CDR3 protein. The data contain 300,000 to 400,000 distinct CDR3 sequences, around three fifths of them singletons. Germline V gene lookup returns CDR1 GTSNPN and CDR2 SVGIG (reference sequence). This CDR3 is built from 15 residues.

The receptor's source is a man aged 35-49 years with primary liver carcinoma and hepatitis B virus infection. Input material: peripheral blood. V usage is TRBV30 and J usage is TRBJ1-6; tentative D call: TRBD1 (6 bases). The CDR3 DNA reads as TGTACCTGGAGTGATGTAGCACAGGGTAATTCACCCCTCCACTTT. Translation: CTWSDVAQGNSPLHF.